These T cell receptor beta chains were read from a single sample in a study of T cells in Graves' hyperthyroidism and ophthalmopathy. MiXCR, applied by TCRdb to the multiplex PCR reads, yields one record per CDR3 protein. This sample has roughly 380,000 distinct CDR3 sequences, with 11% to 15% found just once. The sequencing sample was made of blood. The receptors here all came from an older woman with Graves' hyperthyroidism. The CDR3 runs from the conserved cysteine through the conserved F or W. The order of the fields is clone size, D gene, V gene, CDR3 protein. The D gene is left open where the match is weak. Clone size is not always given. Where it is, it says once, few, many or a class for expanded clones.

clone size: many
D gene: TRBD1
V gene: TRBV27
CDR3 protein: CASSLHRGTEAFF

clone size: few
D gene: TRBD1
V gene: TRBV19
CDR3 protein: CASSPATGTETQYF

clone size: many
D gene: NA
V gene: TRBV20-1
CDR3 protein: CSAIGQLRYYGYTF

clone size: NA
D gene: TRBD2
V gene: TRBV20-1
CDR3 protein: CSATSGKTKETQYF

clone size: many
D gene: TRBD1
V gene: TRBV11-3
CDR3 protein: CASSLVQGAYNEQFF

clone size: many
D gene: NA
V gene: TRBV11-3
CDR3 protein: CASSAYRESYNEQFF

clone size: many
D gene: TRBD1
V gene: TRBV27
CDR3 protein: CASSNPGQSYEQYF

clone size: many
D gene: NA
V gene: TRBV7-6
CDR3 protein: CASSLTATPDTQYF

clone size: many
D gene: TRBD2
V gene: TRBV20-1
CDR3 protein: CSARKDSGRNSYNEQFF

clone size: many
D gene: NA
V gene: TRBV7-2
CDR3 protein: CASIPLGSYEQYF

clone size: NA
D gene: TRBD2
V gene: TRBV7-6
CDR3 protein: CASSLWGGRPLSRDEQFF

clone size: NA
D gene: TRBD1
V gene: TRBV19
CDR3 protein: CASSPDRRAKNIQYF

clone size: once
D gene: TRBD1
V gene: TRBV6-2/TRBV6-3
CDR3 protein: CASSDGTGGTEAFF

clone size: many
D gene: TRBD2
V gene: TRBV6-2/TRBV6-3
CDR3 protein: CASSRIAGPHNEQFF

clone size: few
D gene: NA
V gene: TRBV24-1
CDR3 protein: CATSDLLGPGELFF

clone size: few
D gene: TRBD2
V gene: TRBV20-1
CDR3 protein: CSARSSGASYEQYF

clone size: many
D gene: NA
V gene: TRBV12-3/TRBV12-4
CDR3 protein: CASSFRLAPYEQYF

clone size: NA
D gene: NA
V gene: TRBV7-9
CDR3 protein: CASSSLLVNEQYF

clone size: NA
D gene: NA
V gene: TRBV25-1
CDR3 protein: CASSELARTCIQYF

clone size: many
D gene: NA
V gene: TRBV7-9
CDR3 protein: CASSLILGGTEAFF

clone size: NA
D gene: TRBD1
V gene: TRBV29-1
CDR3 protein: CSVRTGLNTEAFF

clone size: many
D gene: NA
V gene: TRBV7-9
CDR3 protein: CASSRAVAEAFF

clone size: NA
D gene: NA
V gene: TRBV7-2
CDR3 protein: CASSLVGSSDTQYF

clone size: few
D gene: NA
V gene: TRBV4-2
CDR3 protein: CASSPSEVGKSGNTIYF

clone size: many
D gene: NA
V gene: TRBV7-3
CDR3 protein: CASSPSTGELFF

clone size: few
D gene: NA
V gene: TRBV10-3
CDR3 protein: CAIGTGTNSGANVLTF

clone size: many
D gene: NA
V gene: TRBV20-1
CDR3 protein: CSARDPRDNYNEQFF

clone size: few
D gene: NA
V gene: TRBV7-9
CDR3 protein: CASSSWGRVMETQYF

clone size: many
D gene: TRBD1
V gene: TRBV6-1
CDR3 protein: CASSKQGAVEAFF

clone size: many
D gene: TRBD1
V gene: TRBV6-1
CDR3 protein: CASRRTGGFIYEQYF

clone size: many
D gene: NA
V gene: TRBV20-1
CDR3 protein: CSASLGTPYNEQFF

clone size: many
D gene: NA
V gene: TRBV12-3/TRBV12-4
CDR3 protein: CASSFAGRINQPQHF

clone size: NA
D gene: TRBD2
V gene: TRBV10-3
CDR3 protein: CATGLAGQETQYF

clone size: many
D gene: NA
V gene: TRBV30
CDR3 protein: CAWSPGLNTDTQYF

clone size: few
D gene: NA
V gene: TRBV18
CDR3 protein: CASSPPSAFYNEQFF

clone size: few
D gene: NA
V gene: TRBV6-5
CDR3 protein: CASSYGADYEQYF

clone size: many
D gene: TRBD1
V gene: TRBV7-3
CDR3 protein: CASSLRGQGSGANVLTF

clone size: many
D gene: TRBD1
V gene: TRBV11-2
CDR3 protein: CASSLRDRGYGYTF

clone size: many
D gene: TRBD1
V gene: TRBV18
CDR3 protein: CASSPGDSQPQHF

clone size: many
D gene: NA
V gene: TRBV18
CDR3 protein: CASSTDSNQPQHF

clone size: NA
D gene: NA
V gene: TRBV7-9
CDR3 protein: CASSLAPGGDSDTQYF